These 5 T cell receptor beta chains were sequenced from one sample in a study of blood T cell repertoires in COVID-19. The method was immunoSEQ multiplex PCR; TCRdb's version includes in-frame clones alone and lacks a portion of them. The profile shows hundreds of thousands of clones, around 82% of them singletons. The sample consisted of peripheral blood. These receptors originate from a woman in her fifties or sixties with acute or convalescent COVID-19.

The chain has TRBV6-5 and TRBJ1-6, with TRBD1 matching 8 bases. The CDR3 extends over 14 amino acids. Germline V gene sequence: CDR1 MNHEY, CDR2 SVGAGI. V lost 7 bases, J lost 8 bases, and 7 bases stayed unmatched. CDR3 sequence reads: CASTAGQGYSPLHF. CDR3 nucleotides: TGTGCCAGCACCGCCGGACAGGGATATTCACCCCTCCACTTT.

The V and J genes are TRBV28 and TRBJ2-5; D is ambiguous. V was shortened by 5 bases and J by 4 bases, with 11 bases between the two germline ends. Germline values: CDR1 MDHEN, CDR2 SYDVKM. CDR3 length: 13 residues. The CDR3 nucleotides read TGTGCCAGCAGTCTCCCCACCGGAGAGACCCAGTACTTC. This translates into CASSLPTGETQYF. Variable domain in full (rest from reference TRBV28 and TRBJ2-5): DVKVTQSSRYLVKRTGEKVFLECVQDMDHENMFWYRQDPGLGLRLIYFSYDVKMKEKGDIPEGYSVSREKKERFSLILESASTNQTSMYLCASSLPTGETQYFGPGTRLLVL.

The rearrangement joins TRBV11-3 to TRBJ2-5; 7 nucleotides match TRBD1. The germline V gene encodes CDR1 SGHNT and CDR2 YENEEA. V lost 8 bases, J lost 5 bases, and 5 bases stayed unmatched. The CDR3 loop spans 12 amino acids. The CDR3: CASSARGETQYF. Written as DNA, the CDR3 is TGTGCCAGCTCGGCCAGGGGGGAGACCCAGTACTTC.

V and J are TRBV28 and TRBJ2-1, with D uncertain. The CDR3 covers 14 residues. V was cut by 7 bases and J by 6 bases, with 16 bases left in between. The germline V gene encodes CDR1 MDHEN and CDR2 SYDVKM. CDR3 in amino acids: CASTISLPPNEQFF. As DNA, the CDR3 is TGTGCCAGCACTATTAGCCTTCCCCCCAATGAGCAGTTCTTC.

The genes are TRBV19 and TRBJ1-2; D remains ambiguous. V lost 6 bases to trimming and J lost 4 bases, with 9 bases between them. The CDR3 is 12 residues long. CDR1 and CDR2 (germline): LNHDA, SQIVND (reference sequence). The CDR3 spells CASRDSFYGYTF. The DNA for the CDR3 is TGTGCCAGTAGGGACTCATTCTATGGCTACACCTTC.